Listed here is a single TCR beta chain. In the original processing: Nucleated cell counts were estimated from reference gene primer amplification. Sequencing used immunoSEQ multiplex PCR; TCRdb keeps in-frame clones, though not all of them. The V and J calls and the clone size are those of that table, but D and trimming were determined from the DNA. The sample consists of just over 250,000 clones, around 87% of them appearing once. This CDR3 region has 15 residues. Trimming pared 7 bases from V and 4 bases from J, leaving 17 bases between. In germline, CDR1 is WSHSY, CDR2 SAAADI. The data derive from a study of blood T cell repertoires in COVID-19. Background on the study: Whether acute or convalescent, the COVID-19 samples came from the United States, Italy and Spain. T cells, B-cell-depleted T cells, or PBMCs supplied cDNA or gDNA.

Specimen: peripheral blood. This chain connects TRBV10-2 to TRBJ2-1; possibly TRBD2 for D (7 bases). The sequence was obtained from a woman aged 45-60 years with acute or convalescent COVID-19. CDR3 sequence (DNA): TGCGCCAGCAAGGGGGGGACTCAACTTTACAATGAGCAGTTCTTC. Amino acid sequence: CASKGGTQLYNEQFF.